These 2 T cell receptor beta chains originate from one sample sequenced in a study of response to subunit inactivated influenza vaccine. TCRdb processed the RT-PCR reads anew with MiXCR; each CDR3 protein has one entry. The sample includes hundreds of thousands of distinct CDR3 sequences, 10% to 15% of them seen just once. Sequencing used PBMCs from blood, obtained around seven weeks after vaccination. Source of these receptors: a man between 50 and 59 years old who received an inactivated influenza vaccine.

In its sample, this clonotype was seen a few times. V and J are TRBV3-1 and TRBJ2-3; 7 bases agree with TRBD2. The CDR3 sequence is 15 residues long. J gave up 2 bases and V 3 bases, and 5 bases lay outside the gene matches. CDR1 and CDR2 (germline): LGHDT, YNNKEL (reference sequence). The CDR3 coding sequence is TGTGCCAGCAGCCACCCGGGACTACACACAGATACGCAGTATTTT. Encoded protein: CASSHPGLHTDTQYF.

In this sample, this clonotype turned up many times. This sequence joins TRBV29-1 and TRBJ2-5; the D gene could be TRBD1 or TRBD2 (5 bases each). Germline V CDR1 and CDR2: SQVTM, ANQGSEA. Trimming took 8 bases from V and 2 from J, leaving 9 bases between them. This CDR3 is built from 11 residues. CDR3 region: CSWGSQETQYF. The DNA for the CDR3 is TGCAGCTGGGGGTCGCAAGAGACCCAGTACTTC.